The 22 T cell receptor beta chains below were found in one sample sequenced in a study of cytomegalovirus exposure and HLA in healthy donors. Primers included in the PCR were 60 Vbeta and 13 Jbeta primers. This table comes from immunoSEQ multiplex PCR, and its TCRdb copy is limited to in-frame clones, with some not included. The sample has around 200,000 clones, just under 70% seen once. The specimen was PBMCs. These receptors were obtained from a man aged 40-49 years in good health and CMV-seropositive.

The chain employs TRBV6-6 and TRBJ2-7; 7 bases align to TRBD2. The CDR3 is 13 amino acids. V shed 6 bases and J 3 bases; nucleotides not matched to a gene: 5. Germline CDR1 is MNHNY and CDR2 is SVGAGI (reference sequence). As DNA, the CDR3 is TGTGCCAGCAGCCGACTAGCCCACTACGAGCAGTACTTC. This sequence encodes CASSRLAHYEQYF.

Only a few counts were recorded for this clone. The chain recombines TRBV4-2 with TRBJ1-2; D uncertain. Germline loops: CDR1 LGHNA, CDR2 YNFKEQ. The CDR3 contains 15 residues. The germline V and J ends were trimmed by 0 bases and 8 bases, with 16 bases remaining between them. The CDR3 region has the DNA TGTGCCAGCAGCCAAGAGGGTGGACTGCGTGAGGGCTACACCTTC. Encoded protein: CASSQEGGLREGYTF.

V usage is TRBV6-6 and J usage is TRBJ2-2, with D possibly matching TRBD1 (5 bases). Trimming took 2 bases from V and 0 from J, leaving 7 bases between them. This CDR3 contains 15 residues. Per the germline V gene, CDR1 is MNHNY and CDR2 is SVGAGI (reference sequence). Here the CDR3 reads CASSYRGSNTGELFF. In DNA form, the CDR3 reads TGTGCCAGCAGTTACAGGGGATCGAACACCGGGGAGCTGTTTTTT.

This chain uses TRBV27 with TRBJ2-7, with 9 nucleotides matching TRBD1. With V trimmed by 5 bases and J by 6 bases, 17 bases remained unmatched. The CDR3 totals 17 residues. Germline V gives CDR1 MNHEY, CDR2 SMNVEV (reference sequence). The CDR3 sequence: CASSTSPGTGSFREQYF. CDR3 bases: TGTGCCAGCAGTACCTCCCCCGGGACAGGGTCTTTTCGCGAGCAGTACTTC.

This clone turned up a few times. The V call is TRBV4-1, the J call TRBJ1-5, with 10 bases that match TRBD1. Germline V gene sequence: CDR1 MGHRA, CDR2 YSYEKL. With V trimmed by 4 bases and J by 4 bases, 4 bases remained unmatched. The CDR3 is 15 amino acids. DNA for the CDR3: TGCGCCAGCAGCCGCCCGGGACAGGGGAATCAGCCCCAGCATTTT. Translating it yields CASSRPGQGNQPQHF.

This clone was seen a handful of times. The V and J genes are TRBV2 and TRBJ2-2; 8 positions agree with TRBD2. CDR3 length: 16 amino acids. Per the germline V gene, CDR1 is SNHLY and CDR2 is FYNNEI. J gave up 7 bases and V 9 bases, and 16 bases lay outside the gene matches. CDR3 in DNA: TGTGCCAGTACTCGGGGAGCGGGGGATAGGGACGGGGAGCTGTTTTTT. Amino acids: CASTRGAGDRDGELFF.

The CDR3 DNA reads as TGTGCCAGTAGTCCAAGGACAGGGACTGGAAACACCATATATTTT. Amino acids: CASSPRTGTGNTIYF. This chain uses TRBV19 with TRBJ1-3; 8 nucleotides match TRBD1. With V trimmed by 5 bases and J by 2 bases, 5 bases remained unmatched. The CDR3 totals 15 residues. In germline, CDR1 is LNHDA, CDR2 SQIVND (reference sequence).

The chain joins TRBV19 to TRBJ1-1; D possibly corresponds to TRBD1 (6 bases). The germline V gene encodes CDR1 LNHDA and CDR2 SQIVND (reference sequence). The CDR3 is 14 residues long. Trimming took off 7 bases at V and 1 base at J, with 13 bases between the two ends. CDR3 bases: TGTGCCAGTAAAACAGGGCCCAAGAACACTGAAGCTTTCTTT. It yields the protein CASKTGPKNTEAFF. Full variable domain (outside the CDR3, taken from reference TRBV19 and TRBJ1-1): DGGITQSPKYLFRKEGQNVTLSCEQNLNHDAMYWYRQDPGQGLRLIYYSQIVNDFQKGDIAEGYSVSREKKESFPLTVTSAQKNPTAFYLCASKTGPKNTEAFFGQGTRLTVV.

This chain joins TRBV7-9 and TRBJ2-1, with 7 bases that match TRBD1. Trimming cost V 5 bases and J 2 bases; bases outside gene matches: 6. This CDR3 contains 15 residues. Germline loops: CDR1 SEHNR, CDR2 FQNEAQ (reference sequence). CDR3 nucleotides: TGTGCCAGCAGCACCCGGGACAGTCCCTACAATGAGCAGTTCTTC. This translates into CASSTRDSPYNEQFF.

The count of this clone is one. J is TRBJ2-7 and V is TRBV23-1, with unresolved D. TRBV23-1 belongs to the ORF category, with a function that is uncertain. This CDR3 has 13 amino acids. V was clipped by 9 bases and J by 1 base, with 13 bases between them. CDR3 nucleotides: TGCGCCAGTACAGCTCTATTATCCTACGAGCAGTACTTC. Translation gives CASTALLSYEQYF.

V is TRBV5-1 and J is TRBJ2-2; the match to TRBD2 covers 10 bases. This CDR3 comprises 20 residues. Germline lookup yields CDR1 SGHRS and CDR2 YFSETQ. The V segment lost 1 base and the J segment 0 bases; nucleotides outside the gene matches: 12. The CDR3 region has the DNA TGCGCCAGCAGCTTGAGAGTTTTAGGACTAGCGGACTCGAACACCGGGGAGCTGTTTTTT. This translates into CASSLRVLGLADSNTGELFF.

This sequence joins TRBV6-5 and TRBJ2-7, with TRBD1 matching 7 bases. CDR1 is MNHEY and CDR2 is SVGAGI in the germline V gene. CDR3 length: 13 residues. V gave up 3 bases and J gave up 2 bases; unmatched junction bases: 1. Written as DNA, the CDR3 is TGTGCCAGCAGTTATACAGGGGCCTACGAGCAGTACTTC. Its translation: CASSYTGAYEQYF.

This chain connects TRBV28 to TRBJ1-1; TRBD1 is a possible D gene (5 bases). Germline V lookup: CDR1 MDHEN, CDR2 SYDVKM. Deletions cut 2 bases from V and 5 bases from J, with 6 bases between. The CDR3 has 12 amino acids. The DNA for the CDR3 is TGTGCCAGCAGTTTACGACAGACTGAAGCTTTCTTT. It yields the protein CASSLRQTEAFF.

The CDR3 here is CASRPGFSGNTIYF. The CDR3, as DNA: TGTGCCAGCAGACCAGGGTTCTCTGGAAACACCATATATTTT. The V and J genes are TRBV6-6 and TRBJ1-3; TRBD1 is a possible D gene (5 bases). V gave up 6 bases and J gave up 0 bases, with 9 bases separating them. CDR1 MNHNY and CDR2 SVGAGI come from the germline V gene (reference sequence). The CDR3 length is 14 residues.

This chain uses TRBV4-3 with TRBJ1-5; perhaps TRBD1 as D (6 bases). This CDR3 has 14 amino acids. V was cut by 1 base and J by 6 bases, with 10 bases left in between. CDR1 is LGHNA, CDR2 YSLEER, per germline. DNA of the CDR3: TGCGCCAGCAGCCAAGGGGCAGGGGTTCAGCCCCAGCATTTT. As protein: CASSQGAGVQPQHF.

The chain couples TRBV19 to TRBJ2-1; TRBD2 aligns across 8 bases. Germline CDR1 is LNHDA and CDR2 is SQIVND (reference sequence). CDR3 length: 14 amino acids. Trimming at V came to 4 bases and at J to 8 bases, leaving 7 bases not matched to a gene. The CDR3 DNA reads TGTGCCAGTAGTAGTCCGGGACTAGACTATGAGCAGTTCTTC. It codes for CASSSPGLDYEQFF. The full variable domain, completed using reference TRBV19 and TRBJ2-1, is DGGITQSPKYLFRKEGQNVTLSCEQNLNHDAMYWYRQDPGQGLRLIYYSQIVNDFQKGDIAEGYSVSREKKESFPLTVTSAQKNPTAFYLCASSSPGLDYEQFFGPGTRLTVL.

The V gene is TRBV19, the J gene TRBJ1-1, with 7 bases lining up with TRBD1. The CDR3 is 14 amino acids. Germline assignment: CDR1 LNHDA and CDR2 SQIVND (reference sequence). Trimming at V came to 3 bases and at J to 1 base, leaving 2 bases not matched to a gene. The CDR3 is CASSIKGANTEAFF. As DNA, the CDR3 is TGTGCCAGTAGTATTAAGGGGGCGAACACTGAAGCTTTCTTT.

The chain has TRBV12-5 and TRBJ2-1; TRBD2 matches 8 bases. CDR1 is LGHNT and CDR2 is FRNRAP in the germline V gene. The CDR3 sequence is 14 residues long. The ends lost 6 bases at V and 6 bases at J; junction bases unmatched: 7. The CDR3 region has the DNA TGTGCTAGTGGACACGGGGGGGCGGGCAATGAGCAGTTCTTC. Translated: CASGHGGAGNEQFF.

This clone came up a few times. The CDR3: CAISDMNTEAFF. The CDR3 bases are TGTGCCATCAGTGACATGAACACTGAAGCTTTCTTT. The rearrangement links TRBV10-3 to TRBJ1-1; the D is unclear. V lost 3 bases, J lost 0 bases, and 2 bases lay in between. CDR3 size: 12 residues. Germline-derived CDR1 and CDR2 are ENHRY and SYGVKD.

This chain joins TRBV13 and TRBJ2-5, with D possibly TRBD1 on 6 matching bases. The V end lost 6 bases, the J end lost 4 bases, and 12 bases lay between the germline ends. Germline assignment: CDR1 PRHDT and CDR2 FYEKMQ (reference sequence). This CDR3 is built from 13 residues. CDR3 sequence: CASSSTGSETQYF. CDR3 nucleotides: TGTGCCAGCAGTTCCACAGGGTCAGAGACCCAGTACTTC.

The chain recombines TRBV28 with TRBJ1-2, with 7 bases lining up with TRBD1. Germline V CDR1 and CDR2: MDHEN, SYDVKM. This CDR3 comprises 14 residues. V dropped 5 bases and J dropped 4; count of bases not matched to a gene: 7. The CDR3 sequence is CASSAGTELYGYTF. The DNA of the CDR3 is TGTGCCAGCAGTGCAGGGACAGAGCTCTATGGCTACACCTTC.

J is TRBJ1-1 and V is TRBV6-1, with D uncertain. In germline, CDR1 is MNHNS, CDR2 SASEGT. The CDR3 runs to 13 residues. The V end was cut by 7 bases, the J end by 1 base, with 10 bases between. CDR3 DNA sequence: TGTGCCAGCACATATATGAGGAACACTGAAGCTTTCTTT. Translating gives CASTYMRNTEAFF.